A single sample is the source of the 25 T cell receptor beta chains below, sequenced in a study of radiotherapy plus CTLA-4 blockade in lung cancer. Data came from immunoSEQ multiplex PCR; TCRdb stores just in-frame clones and leaves some out. The table lists 65,000 to 90,000 clones, roughly 84% of them singletons. This material consisted of peripheral blood, taken from a patient treated with radiotherapy plus ipilimumab. Every receptor here comes from a human donor with non-small cell lung cancer that progressed on radiotherapy plus ipilimumab.

The chain has TRBV5-8 and TRBJ2-2; 8 positions match TRBD1. Germline CDR1 SGHTS, CDR2 YDEGEE. The trim removed 4 bases at V and 7 bases at J, leaving 9 bases unmatched. The CDR3 covers 15 residues. Written as DNA, the CDR3 is TGTGCCAGCAGCGCTTGGACAGGGCTTGACGGGGAGCTGTTTTTT. It is translated as CASSAWTGLDGELFF.

The V gene is TRBV9, the J gene TRBJ2-3; D gene ambiguous. The CDR3 runs to 14 residues. The germline CDR1 and CDR2 sequences are SGDLS and YYNGEE. The germline V and J ends were trimmed by 7 bases and 0 bases, with 12 bases remaining between them. The CDR3 region is CASGTQVSTDTQYF. CDR3 DNA: TGTGCCAGCGGAACCCAGGTTAGCACAGATACGCAGTATTTT.

This chain links TRBV29-1 with TRBJ1-2, with unresolved D. Trimming removed 4 bases at V and 4 bases at J, with 13 bases between. The CDR3 spans 13 residues. CDR1 and CDR2 (germline): SQVTM, ANQGSEA. The CDR3 loop is CSVASSVGYGYTF. DNA for the CDR3: TGCAGCGTTGCGAGTTCGGTAGGCTATGGCTACACCTTC. Together with reference TRBV29-1 and TRBJ1-2, the CDR3 gives the full variable domain: SAVISQKPSRDICQRGTSLTIQCQVDSQVTMMFWYRQQPGQSLTLIATANQGSEATYESGFVIDKFPISRPNLTFSTLTVSNMSPEDSSIYLCSVASSVGYGYTFGSGTRLTVV.

The V and J genes are TRBV28 and TRBJ2-7, with D perhaps TRBD1 (6 bases). Trimming removed 1 base at V and 3 bases at J, with 7 bases between. The CDR3 consists of 13 residues. Germline CDR1 MDHEN, CDR2 SYDVKM. CDR3 sequence reads: CASSLYRDYEQYF. The CDR3 DNA is TGTGCCAGCAGTTTATACAGGGACTACGAGCAGTACTTC.

The chain is built from TRBV11-2 and TRBJ1-1, with TRBD1 identical over 8 bases. The CDR3 has 18 residues. The junction had 14 bases not matched to a gene; V was cut back by 5 bases and J by 0 bases. From germline, CDR1 is SGHAT and CDR2 FQNNGV. CDR3: CASSIGQGIFGMNTEAFF. CDR3 DNA sequence: TGTGCCAGCAGCATTGGACAGGGTATTTTTGGGATGAACACTGAAGCTTTCTTT.

The CDR3 DNA sequence: TGTGCCTGGAGTGTATCCGGCGGATGGGGTGAAAAACTGTTTTTT. It codes for CAWSVSGGWGEKLFF. The chain joins TRBV30 to TRBJ1-4; D uncertain. Germline CDR1 is GTSNPN and CDR2 is SVGIG (reference sequence). The length of the CDR3 is 15 residues. With 0 bases removed from V and 7 bases from J, the gap between germline ends came to 15 bases.

The chain links TRBV10-2 to TRBJ2-1; D not resolved. Looked up from germline, CDR1 is WSHSY and CDR2 is SAAADI. The length of the CDR3 is 13 residues. V lost 2 bases to trimming and J lost 8 bases, with 10 bases between them. The CDR3 region has the DNA TGCGCCAGCAGTGAGCGAGTTAGCTATGAGCAGTTCTTC. Its translation: CASSERVSYEQFF.

J is TRBJ2-5 and V is TRBV18; TRBD2 matches 9 bases. Trimming at V came to 4 bases and at J to 5 bases, leaving 5 bases not matched to a gene. This CDR3 has 14 amino acids. Germline V gene data show CDR1 as KGHSH and CDR2 as LQKENI. The CDR3 nucleotides read TGTGCCAGCTCACATAGCGGGAGTGGGGAGACCCAGTACTTC. Amino acids: CASSHSGSGETQYF.

This rearrangement joins TRBV27 to TRBJ1-5, with 7 bases lining up with TRBD1. There are 12 residues in the CDR3. The trim removed 8 bases at V and 7 bases at J, leaving 5 bases unmatched. Germline V gives CDR1 MNHEY, CDR2 SMNVEV (reference sequence). The CDR3 is CASRQGGQPQHF. CDR3 coding DNA: TGTGCCAGCCGACAGGGAGGCCAGCCCCAGCATTTT.

This clone has only a few counts. The chain recombines TRBV28 with TRBJ1-2; D possibly corresponds to TRBD1 (6 bases). The V end lost 5 bases, the J end lost 7 bases, and 14 bases lay between the germline ends. The CDR3 length is 13 residues. Germline V lookup: CDR1 MDHEN, CDR2 SYDVKM. CDR3 loop: CASSDGQTLGYTF. The DNA for the CDR3 is TGTGCCAGCAGTGATGGACAGACCCTTGGCTACACCTTC.

The chain couples TRBV30 to TRBJ1-3; D uncertain. The CDR3 covers 12 residues. Trimming left V 5 bases short and J 4 bases short, with 9 bases between. Germline loops: CDR1 GTSNPN, CDR2 SVGIG (reference sequence). The CDR3 reads CAWVRVGNTIYF. CDR3 coding DNA: TGTGCCTGGGTGAGGGTAGGAAACACCATATATTTT.

V and J are TRBV27 and TRBJ2-5; 9 nucleotides match TRBD1. Germline V CDR1 and CDR2: MNHEY, SMNVEV (reference sequence). This CDR3 is 15 amino acids long. V gave up 5 bases and J gave up 4 bases; unmatched junction bases: 8. The DNA for the CDR3 is TGTGCCAGCAGTGCGGACAGGGGAATGGTAGAGACCCAGTACTTC. Its translation: CASSADRGMVETQYF.

This clone was detected only once. The chain combines TRBV19 with TRBJ2-2; unclear D gene. Trimming pared 0 bases from V and 0 bases from J, leaving 8 bases between. This CDR3 has 16 amino acids. The germline V gene has CDR1 LNHDA and CDR2 SQIVND (reference sequence). As DNA, the CDR3 is TGTGCCAGTAGTATAGACAACACCGCGAACACCGGGGAGCTGTTTTTT. Translating it yields CASSIDNTANTGELFF. Together with reference TRBV19 and TRBJ2-2, the CDR3 gives the full variable domain: DGGITQSPKYLFRKEGQNVTLSCEQNLNHDAMYWYRQDPGQGLRLIYYSQIVNDFQKGDIAEGYSVSREKKESFPLTVTSAQKNPTAFYLCASSIDNTANTGELFFGEGSRLTVL.

The DNA of the CDR3 is TGTGCCAGCAGACCATGGACAGGGGGGTACGAGCAGTACTTC. It encodes CASRPWTGGYEQYF. The rearrangement uses TRBV6-5 and TRBJ2-7, with 10 bases matching TRBD1. The trim removed 6 bases at V and 4 bases at J, leaving 6 bases unmatched. Per the germline V gene, CDR1 is MNHEY and CDR2 is SVGAGI. The CDR3 extends over 14 amino acids.

V and J are TRBV19 and TRBJ2-3; weak D call: TRBD2 (5 bases). V shed 1 base and J shed 5 bases, with 10 bases lying between them. The CDR3 has 14 residues. Germline CDR1 is LNHDA and CDR2 is SQIVND (reference sequence). CDR3: CASSIAGFQDTQYF. The DNA of the CDR3 is TGTGCCAGTAGTATAGCGGGGTTTCAAGATACGCAGTATTTT.

This clone was seen just once. The chain recombines TRBV6-5 with TRBJ2-1; TRBD2 matches 7 bases. The CDR3 runs 14 residues. Trimming at V came to 4 bases and at J to 5 bases, leaving 5 bases not matched to a gene. Germline loops: CDR1 MNHEY, CDR2 SVGAGI. CDR3 amino acids: CASSWLADDNEQFF. The CDR3 region has the DNA TGTGCCAGCAGTTGGCTAGCGGATGACAATGAGCAGTTCTTC.

The chain combines TRBV20-1 with TRBJ2-3; D is ambiguous. Per germline, CDR1 DFQATT and CDR2 SNEGSKA (reference sequence). V was cut by 1 base and J by 15 bases, with 14 bases left in between. The CDR3 sequence is 11 residues long. The CDR3 bases are TGCAGTGCTAGAGGGACGGAGACAATCTATTTT. It encodes CSARGTETIYF.

The chain uses TRBV12-5 and TRBJ1-3; D call uncertain. The CDR3 has 14 residues. The V and J ends lost 7 bases and 1 base respectively, with 11 bases between them. The germline CDR1 and CDR2 sequences are LGHNT and FRNRAP. The CDR3, as DNA: TGTGCTAGTGAAACGCCCGGGTCTGGAAACACCATATATTTT. It encodes CASETPGSGNTIYF.

This clone was observed a single time. CDR3 loop: CARGNSPSGANVLTF. The CDR3 DNA reads TGTGCCAGGGGGAACAGTCCCTCTGGGGCCAACGTCCTGACTTTC. The chain combines TRBV6-5 with TRBJ2-6, with D unclear. Trimming left V 9 bases short and J 0 bases short, with 12 bases between. Germline-derived CDR1 and CDR2 are MNHEY and SVGAGI. CDR3 length equals 15 residues.

This chain joins TRBV7-3 and TRBJ1-1; the match to TRBD1 covers 8 bases. This CDR3 contains 14 residues. From germline, CDR1 is SGHTA and CDR2 FQGTGA. J was trimmed by 8 bases and V by 5 bases; bases with no gene match: 10. The CDR3 coding sequence is TGTGCCAGCAGCCAATCCAGTTGGACAGGGGAAGCTTTCTTT. Translation gives CASSQSSWTGEAFF.

The CDR3 reads CASSRSRSPVGELFF. CDR3 coding DNA: TGCGCCAGCTCGCGCTCGAGGTCTCCCGTAGGGGAGCTGTTTTTT. The chain joins TRBV5-1 to TRBJ2-2; D ambiguous. The CDR3 length is 15 residues. The germline gives CDR1 SGHRS, CDR2 YFSETQ. V lost 7 bases, J lost 8 bases, and 21 bases lay in between.

The V call is TRBV13, the J call TRBJ1-1, with unresolved D. The CDR3 is 17 amino acids. Germline lookup yields CDR1 PRHDT and CDR2 FYEKMQ (reference sequence). The V end lost 5 bases, the J end lost 2 bases, and 21 bases lay between the germline ends. The CDR3 is CASSIPLSGSINTEAFF. The CDR3, as DNA: TGTGCCAGCAGCATCCCGCTCTCCGGTTCAATAAACACTGAAGCTTTCTTT.

The gene calls are TRBV29-1 and TRBJ2-1; no clear D gene. Between the trimmed V and J ends, which lost 5 bases and 7 bases, there was a span of 9 bases. Germline CDR1 and CDR2: SQVTM and ANQGSEA. There are 11 residues in the CDR3. CDR3 nucleotide sequence: TGCAGCGTTTCCCTGCAGAATGAGCAGTTCTTC. Translated, it gives CSVSLQNEQFF.

The chain is built from TRBV28 and TRBJ2-1; 13 bases are a match to TRBD2. The CDR3 has 15 amino acids. The germline V gene has CDR1 MDHEN and CDR2 SYDVKM. Trimming at V came to 5 bases and at J to 5 bases, leaving 3 bases not matched to a gene. The CDR3, as DNA: TGTGCCAGCAGTCCAGGACTAGCGGGAGACAATGAGCAGTTCTTC. It yields the protein CASSPGLAGDNEQFF.

This chain joins TRBV29-1 and TRBJ2-1; D is uncertain. Germline CDR1 reads SQVTM; CDR2 reads ANQGSEA. With 0 bases removed from V and 5 bases from J, the gap between germline ends came to 5 bases. The CDR3 covers 12 residues. The CDR3 DNA sequence: TGCAGCGTTGAAGATTACGACAATGAGCAGTTCTTC. As protein: CSVEDYDNEQFF.